The source of this T cell receptor beta chain is a study of CD8+ T cells in alopecia areata listed by TCRdb under 2018. For context, the study as a whole: Treated patients were enrolled in an open-label pilot trial of oral tofacitinib at 5 to 10 mg twice daily for moderate-to-severe alopecia areata. In humans, TCRbeta sequencing was performed on scalp tissue and on sorted CD4+ and CD8+ peripheral blood T cells from healthy controls and from patients with patchy or totalis/universalis alopecia areata. RNA came from the PAXgene miRNA kit for fixed scalp, the miRNeasy kit for PBMCs, and the RNeasy kit for mouse skin. In treated patients, disease severity was measured using the SALT score, which gives the percentage of scalp surface area affected. Scalp clonality was compared among normal scalp (n=4), patchy alopecia areata scalp (n=8), and alopecia totalis/universalis scalp (n=8). Patients stayed on tofacitinib for 6 to 18 months and then had 6 months of follow-up off drug so that delayed response and recurrence could be assessed. Biopsies were taken from tofacitinib-treated patients at baseline and at 4 and 24 weeks of treatment, and a later scalp biopsy was taken in several of the tofacitinib-treated patients. Amplification of TCRbeta CDR3 regions was done by immunoSEQ multiplex PCR using 35 Vbeta forward primers and 13 Jbeta reverse primers. In both human patients and the C3H/HeJ mouse model, the study applied high-throughput TCRbeta sequencing to look at T cell clonal expansion in alopecia areata.

Concerning this clone itself: Its antigen target is currently unknown. No per-base quality is available; no much larger clone lies one base away.

What this sample's time point label stands for: less than five weeks on oral tofacitinib. Read against the paper, the sample's treatment or condition label means: oral pan-JAK inhibitor, 5-10 mg twice daily. Lesional scalp punch biopsies and peripheral blood were obtained from alopecia areata patients. PBMCs were isolated by density centrifugation and stained for CD3, CD4 and CD8, and CD4+ and CD8+ T cells were sorted on a FACSAria. The library was produced with the immunoSEQ multiplex PCR assay. RNA was extracted from all samples and reverse transcribed into cDNA, which served as template for TCR sequencing. First-strand cDNA was synthesized with SuperScript III using a 2:1 mix of oligo-dT and random hexamers. Amplification bias was assessed with a synthetic immune receptor repertoire, and residual bias was removed computationally. The study's processing was this. Raw reads were preprocessed for error removal, and CDR3 was defined according to IMGT conventions as running from the conserved cysteine to phenylalanine. Clonality was computed by normalizing Shannon entropy by log2 of the number of productive unique TCRs and subtracting the result from 1. Whether scalp clones were CD4 or CD8 was inferred by matching scalp TCRbeta sequences against CD4 and CD8 repertoires sorted from blood. Imported from immuneACCESS, the table was reduced by TCRdb to in-frame sequences with V and J called. These copies leave out some clones; in studies compared against another copy, an unresolved V gene accounts for under half, and the cause of the remainder is not known. From that table come the V and J calls and clone size; the DNA was used to work out D and trimming. The sample table holds under 250,000 clones, of which 50% to 70% were seen once. The ten largest clones add up to 1.5% to 2% of the sample.

Via the germline V gene, CDR1 is SGHRS and CDR2 YFSETQ. Spanning cysteine to phenylalanine, the CDR3 consists of 16 amino acids. Only the CDR3 region is kept as DNA, spanning 48 bases read in frame from base 1. Trimmed from V: 3 bases; trimmed from J: 1 base; junction bases lacking a gene match: 5. Study-wide findings and limitations: Tofacitinib significantly decreased scalp clonality and the number of expanded CD8+ clones among the top 100 scalp clones. TCR sequences shared between patients were less clear than in mice, possibly partly because of HLA diversity in the patient population. Compared with normal scalp, lesional scalp had higher clonality and more expanded CD8+ clones, particularly in alopecia totalis/universalis, a pattern that suggests antigenic drive. Many expanded lesional clones were found to persist in scalp and blood during tofacitinib treatment, and relapse after treatment cessation may be partly explained by this persistence. Because the treated cohort was small and included a single nonresponder, larger studies are needed to assess links between baseline CD8+ expansion and response. Unlike mouse skin, where gammadelta T cells dominate, normal human skin contains resident alphabeta T cells that get sequenced too, which complicates analysis of the scalp TCR repertoire.

The clonotype comes from a human donor with alopecia areata. The sample consisted of CD4+ T cells sorted from blood, taken at week 4, from a patient treated with tofacitinib. The chain links TRBV5-1 with TRBJ2-5, with TRBD1 identical over 11 junction bases. At the DNA level, the sequence is TGCGCCAGCAGCTACACCGGGACAGGGGGCCAAGAGACCCAGTACTTC. Its translation is CASSYTGTGGQETQYF. With the portions outside the CDR3 filled from the reference TRBV5-1 and TRBJ2-5 genes, the complete variable region becomes KAGVTQTPRYLIKTRGQQVTLSCSPISGHRSVSWYQQTPGQGLQFLFEYFSETQRNKGNFPGRFSGRQFSNSRSEMNVSTLELGDSALYLCASSYTGTGGQETQYFGPGTRLLVL.